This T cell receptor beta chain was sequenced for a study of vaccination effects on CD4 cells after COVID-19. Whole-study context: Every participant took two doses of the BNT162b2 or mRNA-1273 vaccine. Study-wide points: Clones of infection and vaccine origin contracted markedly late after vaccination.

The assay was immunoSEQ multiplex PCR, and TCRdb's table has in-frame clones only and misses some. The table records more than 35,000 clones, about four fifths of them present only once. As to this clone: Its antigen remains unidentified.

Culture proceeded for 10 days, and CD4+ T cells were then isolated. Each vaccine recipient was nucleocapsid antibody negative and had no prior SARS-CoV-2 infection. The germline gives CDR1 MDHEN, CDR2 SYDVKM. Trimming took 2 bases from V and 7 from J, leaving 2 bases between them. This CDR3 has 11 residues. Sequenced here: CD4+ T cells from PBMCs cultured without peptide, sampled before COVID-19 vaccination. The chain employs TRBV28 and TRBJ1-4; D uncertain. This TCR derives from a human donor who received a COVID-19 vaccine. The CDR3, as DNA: TGTGCCAGCAGTTTAGGTGAAAAACTGTTTTTT. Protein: CASSLGEKLFF. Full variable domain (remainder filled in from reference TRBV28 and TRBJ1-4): DVKVTQSSRYLVKRTGEKVFLECVQDMDHENMFWYRQDPGLGLRLIYFSYDVKMKEKGDIPEGYSVSREKKERFSLILESASTNQTSMYLCASSLGEKLFFGSGTQLSVL.